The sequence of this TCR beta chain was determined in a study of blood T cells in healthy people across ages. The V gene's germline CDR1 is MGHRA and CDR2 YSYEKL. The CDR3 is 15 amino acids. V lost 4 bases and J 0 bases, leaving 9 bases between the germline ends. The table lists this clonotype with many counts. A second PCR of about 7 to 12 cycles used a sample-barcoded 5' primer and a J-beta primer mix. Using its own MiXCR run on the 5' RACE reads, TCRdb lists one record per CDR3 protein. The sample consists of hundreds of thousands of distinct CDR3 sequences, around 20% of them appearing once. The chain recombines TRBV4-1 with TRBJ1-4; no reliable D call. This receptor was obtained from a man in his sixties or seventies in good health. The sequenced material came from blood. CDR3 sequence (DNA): TGCGCCAGCAGCCCTGGTACAGCAACTAATGAAAAACTGTTTTTT. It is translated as CASSPGTATNEKLFF.